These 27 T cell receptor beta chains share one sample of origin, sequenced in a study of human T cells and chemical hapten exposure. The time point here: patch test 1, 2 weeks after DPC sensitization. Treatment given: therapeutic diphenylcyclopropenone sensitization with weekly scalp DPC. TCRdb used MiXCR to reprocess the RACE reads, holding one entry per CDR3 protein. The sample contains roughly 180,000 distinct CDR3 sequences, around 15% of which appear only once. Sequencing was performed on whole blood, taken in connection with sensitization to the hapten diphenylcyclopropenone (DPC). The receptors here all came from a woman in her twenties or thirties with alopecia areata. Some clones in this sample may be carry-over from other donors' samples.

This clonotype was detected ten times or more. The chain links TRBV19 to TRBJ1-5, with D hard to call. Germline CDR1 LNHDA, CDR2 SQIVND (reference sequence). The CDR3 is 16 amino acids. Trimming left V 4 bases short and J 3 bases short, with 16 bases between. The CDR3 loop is CASSKYLGQPNQPQHF. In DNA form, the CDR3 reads TGTGCCAGTAGTAAATACCTAGGGCAGCCCAATCAGCCCCAGCATTTT. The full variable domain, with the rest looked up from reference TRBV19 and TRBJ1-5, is DGGITQSPKYLFRKEGQNVTLSCEQNLNHDAMYWYRQDPGQGLRLIYYSQIVNDFQKGDIAEGYSVSREKKESFPLTVTSAQKNPTAFYLCASSKYLGQPNQPQHFGDGTRLSIL.

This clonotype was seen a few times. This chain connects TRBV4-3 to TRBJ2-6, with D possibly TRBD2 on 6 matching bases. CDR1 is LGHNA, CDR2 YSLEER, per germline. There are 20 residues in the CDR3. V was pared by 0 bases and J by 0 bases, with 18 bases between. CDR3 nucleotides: TGCGCCAGCAGCCAAGATACACGGGGGACGTCCAACTCTGGGGCCAACGTCCTGACTTTC. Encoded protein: CASSQDTRGTSNSGANVLTF.

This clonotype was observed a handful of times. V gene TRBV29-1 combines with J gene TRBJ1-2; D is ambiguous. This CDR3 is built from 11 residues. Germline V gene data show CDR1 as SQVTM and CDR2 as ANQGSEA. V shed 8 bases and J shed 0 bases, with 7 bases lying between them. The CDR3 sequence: CSFTTNYGYTF. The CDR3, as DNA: TGCAGCTTTACAACTAACTATGGCTACACCTTC.

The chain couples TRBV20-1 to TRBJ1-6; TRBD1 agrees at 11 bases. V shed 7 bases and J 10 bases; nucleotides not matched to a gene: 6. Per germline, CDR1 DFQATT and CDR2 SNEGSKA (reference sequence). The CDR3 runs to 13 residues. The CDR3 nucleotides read TGCAGTGTCAGGGACAGGGGGGGGTCACCCCTCCACTTT. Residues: CSVRDRGGSPLHF.

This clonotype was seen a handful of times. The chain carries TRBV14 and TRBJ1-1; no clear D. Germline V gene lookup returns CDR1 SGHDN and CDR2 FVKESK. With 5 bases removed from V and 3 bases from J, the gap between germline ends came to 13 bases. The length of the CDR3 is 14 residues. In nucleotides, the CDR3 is TGTGCCAGCAGCTCCACCGGCAGAGACACTGAAGCTTTCTTT. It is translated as CASSSTGRDTEAFF.

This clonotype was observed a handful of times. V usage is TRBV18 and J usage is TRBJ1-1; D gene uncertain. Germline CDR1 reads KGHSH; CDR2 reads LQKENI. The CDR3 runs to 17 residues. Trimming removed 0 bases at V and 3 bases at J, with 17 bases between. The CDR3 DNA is TGTGCCAGCTCACCACCGCCTGGGAACGCCGGGGACACTGAAGCTTTCTTT. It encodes CASSPPPGNAGDTEAFF.

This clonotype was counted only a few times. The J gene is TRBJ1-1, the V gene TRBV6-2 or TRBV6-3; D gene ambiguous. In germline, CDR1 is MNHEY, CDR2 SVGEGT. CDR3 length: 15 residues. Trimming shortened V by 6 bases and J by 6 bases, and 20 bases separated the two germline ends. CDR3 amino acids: CASSPMDGRRAEAFF. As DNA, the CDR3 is TGTGCCAGCAGCCCCATGGACGGACGGAGGGCTGAAGCTTTCTTT.

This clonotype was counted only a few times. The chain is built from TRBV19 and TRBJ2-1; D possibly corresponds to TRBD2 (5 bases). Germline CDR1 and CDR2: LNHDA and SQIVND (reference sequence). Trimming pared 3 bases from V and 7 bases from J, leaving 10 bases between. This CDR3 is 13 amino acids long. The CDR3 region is CASSIEGVNEQFF. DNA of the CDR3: TGTGCCAGTAGTATTGAGGGAGTGAATGAGCAGTTCTTC.

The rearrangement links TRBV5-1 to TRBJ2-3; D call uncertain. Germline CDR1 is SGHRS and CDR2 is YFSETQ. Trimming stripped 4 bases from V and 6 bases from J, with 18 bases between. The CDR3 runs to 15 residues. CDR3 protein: CASSENTMNADTQYF. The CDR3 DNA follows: TGCGCCAGCAGCGAGAATACAATGAACGCTGATACGCAGTATTTT.

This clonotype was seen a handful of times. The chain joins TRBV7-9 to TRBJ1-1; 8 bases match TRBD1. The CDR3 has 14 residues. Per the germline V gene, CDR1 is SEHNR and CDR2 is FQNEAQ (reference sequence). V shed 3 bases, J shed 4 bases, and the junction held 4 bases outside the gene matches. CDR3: CASSFGQGATEAFF. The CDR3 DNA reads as TGTGCCAGCAGCTTCGGTCAGGGGGCCACTGAAGCTTTCTTT.

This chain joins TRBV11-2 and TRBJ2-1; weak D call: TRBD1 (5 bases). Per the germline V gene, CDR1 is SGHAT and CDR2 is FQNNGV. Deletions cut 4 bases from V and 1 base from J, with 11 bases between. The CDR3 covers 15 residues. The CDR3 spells CASSSQGWSYNEQFF. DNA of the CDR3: TGTGCCAGCAGCTCCCAGGGTTGGTCCTACAATGAGCAGTTCTTC. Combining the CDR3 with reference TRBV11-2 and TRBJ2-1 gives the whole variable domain EAGVAQSPRYKIIEKRQSVAFWCNPISGHATLYWYQQILGQGPKLLIQFQNNGVVDDSQLPKDRFSAERLKGVDSTLKIQPAKLEDSAVYLCASSSQGWSYNEQFFGPGTRLTVL.

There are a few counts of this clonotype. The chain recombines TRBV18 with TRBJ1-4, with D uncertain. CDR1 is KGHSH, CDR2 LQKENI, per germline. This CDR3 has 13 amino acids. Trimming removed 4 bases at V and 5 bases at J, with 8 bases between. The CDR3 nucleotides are TGTGCCAGCTCACGTGACGTAAATGAAAAACTGTTTTTT. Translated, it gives CASSRDVNEKLFF.

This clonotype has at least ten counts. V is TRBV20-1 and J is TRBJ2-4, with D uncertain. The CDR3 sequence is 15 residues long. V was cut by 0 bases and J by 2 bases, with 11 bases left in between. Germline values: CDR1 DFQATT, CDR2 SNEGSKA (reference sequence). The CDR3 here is CSAREIGIPKNIQYF. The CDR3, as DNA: TGCAGTGCTAGAGAAATAGGGATTCCCAAAAACATTCAGTACTTC.

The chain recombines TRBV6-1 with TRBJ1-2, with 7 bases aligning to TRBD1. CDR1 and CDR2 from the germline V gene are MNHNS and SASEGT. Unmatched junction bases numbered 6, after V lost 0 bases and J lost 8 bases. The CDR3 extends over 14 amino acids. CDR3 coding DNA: TGTGCCAGCAGTGAAGCAGGGAGGGGGCAGGGCTACACCTTC. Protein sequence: CASSEAGRGQGYTF.

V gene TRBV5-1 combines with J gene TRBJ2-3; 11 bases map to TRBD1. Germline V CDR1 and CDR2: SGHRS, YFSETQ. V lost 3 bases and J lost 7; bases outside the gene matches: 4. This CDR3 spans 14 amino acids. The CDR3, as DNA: TGCGCCAGCAGCTCCGGACAGGGGGCTCATACGCAGTATTTT. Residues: CASSSGQGAHTQYF.

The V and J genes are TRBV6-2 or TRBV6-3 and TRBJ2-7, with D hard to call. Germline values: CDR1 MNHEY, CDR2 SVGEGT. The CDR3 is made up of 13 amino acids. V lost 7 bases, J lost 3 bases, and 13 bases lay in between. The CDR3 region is CASTNDGYYEQYF. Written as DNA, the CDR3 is TGTGCCAGCACTAATGACGGGTACTACGAGCAGTACTTC.

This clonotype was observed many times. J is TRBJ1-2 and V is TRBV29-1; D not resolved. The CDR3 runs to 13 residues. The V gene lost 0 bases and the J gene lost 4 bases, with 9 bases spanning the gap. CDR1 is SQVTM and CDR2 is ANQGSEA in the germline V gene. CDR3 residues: CSVEDGVSYGYTF. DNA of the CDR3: TGCAGCGTTGAAGACGGTGTTAGCTATGGCTACACCTTC.

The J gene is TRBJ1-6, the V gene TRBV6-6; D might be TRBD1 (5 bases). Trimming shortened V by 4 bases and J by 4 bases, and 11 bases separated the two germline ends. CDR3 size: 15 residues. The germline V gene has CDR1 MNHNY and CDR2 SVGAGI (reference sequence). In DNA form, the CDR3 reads TGTGCCAGCAGTTTCCGGGACGGATATAATTCACCCCTCCACTTT. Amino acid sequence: CASSFRDGYNSPLHF.

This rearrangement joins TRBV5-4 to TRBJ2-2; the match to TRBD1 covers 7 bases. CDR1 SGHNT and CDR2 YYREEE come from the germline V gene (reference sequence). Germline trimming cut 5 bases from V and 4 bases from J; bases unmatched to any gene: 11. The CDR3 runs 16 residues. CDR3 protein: CASRKGTAQLTGELFF. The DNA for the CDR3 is TGTGCCAGCAGGAAAGGGACAGCGCAACTCACCGGGGAGCTGTTTTTT.

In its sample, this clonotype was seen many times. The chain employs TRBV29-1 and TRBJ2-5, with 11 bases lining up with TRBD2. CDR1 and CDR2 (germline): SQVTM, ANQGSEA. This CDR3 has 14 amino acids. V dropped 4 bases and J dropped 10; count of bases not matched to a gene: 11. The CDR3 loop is CSVALAGGLRDQYF. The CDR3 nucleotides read TGCAGCGTTGCGCTAGCGGGAGGTTTACGGGACCAGTACTTC.

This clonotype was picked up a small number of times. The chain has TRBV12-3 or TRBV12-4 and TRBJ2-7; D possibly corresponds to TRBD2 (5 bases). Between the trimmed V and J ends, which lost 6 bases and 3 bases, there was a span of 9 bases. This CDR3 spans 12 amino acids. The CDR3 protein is CASSPDYYEQYF. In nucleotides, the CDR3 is TGTGCCAGCAGCCCAGACTACTACGAGCAGTACTTC.

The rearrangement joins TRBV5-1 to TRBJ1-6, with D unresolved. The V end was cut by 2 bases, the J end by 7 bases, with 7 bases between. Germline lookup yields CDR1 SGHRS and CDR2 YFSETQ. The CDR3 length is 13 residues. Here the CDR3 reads CASSLPDNSPLHF. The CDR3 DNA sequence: TGCGCCAGCAGCTTACCAGACAATTCACCCCTCCACTTT.

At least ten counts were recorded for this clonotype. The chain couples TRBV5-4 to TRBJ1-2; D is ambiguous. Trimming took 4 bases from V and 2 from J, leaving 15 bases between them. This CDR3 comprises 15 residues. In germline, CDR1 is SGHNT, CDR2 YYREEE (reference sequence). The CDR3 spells CASSRQTEENYGYTF. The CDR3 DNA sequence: TGTGCCAGCAGCCGCCAAACAGAGGAAAACTATGGCTACACCTTC.

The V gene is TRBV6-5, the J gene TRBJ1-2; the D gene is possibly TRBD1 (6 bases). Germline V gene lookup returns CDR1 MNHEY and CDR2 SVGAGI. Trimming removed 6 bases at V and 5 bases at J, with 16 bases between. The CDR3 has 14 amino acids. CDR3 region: CASRYPGTPYGYTF. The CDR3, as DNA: TGTGCCAGCAGATATCCCGGGACACCTTATGGCTACACCTTC.

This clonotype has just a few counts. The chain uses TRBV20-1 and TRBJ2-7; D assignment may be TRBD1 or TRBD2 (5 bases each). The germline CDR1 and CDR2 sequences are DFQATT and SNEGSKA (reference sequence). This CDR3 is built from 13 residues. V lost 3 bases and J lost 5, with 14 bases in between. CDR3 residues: CSARKSLGDEQYF. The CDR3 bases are TGCAGTGCTAGGAAAAGCTTGGGGGACGAGCAGTACTTC.

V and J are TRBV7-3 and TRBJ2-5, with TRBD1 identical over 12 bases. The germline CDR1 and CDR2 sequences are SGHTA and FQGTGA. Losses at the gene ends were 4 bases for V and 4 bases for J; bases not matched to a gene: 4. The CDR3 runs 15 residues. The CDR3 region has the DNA TGTGCCAGCAGCTCAACGGGACAGGGGGCAGAGACCCAGTACTTC. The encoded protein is CASSSTGQGAETQYF.

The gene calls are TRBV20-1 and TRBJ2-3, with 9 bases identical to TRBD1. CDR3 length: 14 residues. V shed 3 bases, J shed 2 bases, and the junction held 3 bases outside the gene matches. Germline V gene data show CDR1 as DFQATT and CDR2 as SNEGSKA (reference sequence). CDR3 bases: TGCAGTGCTAGTGGGACAGGGAACACAGATACGCAGTATTTT. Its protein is CSASGTGNTDTQYF.